A selection of T cell receptor beta chains follows, all from one sample in a study of control samples from healthy donors and cancer patients. Only in-frame clones appear in the TCRdb table, and some are missing; sequencing was by immunoSEQ multiplex PCR. This sample has roughly 70,000 clones, with approximately 94% found just once. Sequencing used blood. The source of these receptors is a woman aged 25 to 39 in good health. Both conserved end residues are trimmed from each CDR3.

>TRBJ2-3|TRBV18
ASSPRQESTDTQY
>TRBJ1-6|TRBV14
ASSLRRSSYNSPLH
>TRBJ2-3|TRBV6-1
ASGTGGLAADTQY
>TRBJ1-5|TRBV7-4
ASSLKQGLQLSQH
>TRBJ1-2|TRBV10-3
AISSTEVSGYT
>TRBJ1-4|TRBV19
ASSIGAMGEKLF
>TRBJ1-1|TRBV6-5
ASSYSRQTNTEAF
>TRBJ1-3|TRBV14
ASSQGEVIRNTIY
>TRBJ1-1|TRBV5-5
ASSFGRSEAF
>TRBJ2-1|TRBV3-1/TRBV3-2
ASSQGIPGLATNNEQF
>TRBJ2-1|TRBV9
ASSGGAWGGNEQF
>TRBJ2-2|TRBV28
ASSLSGLAGGPSGELF
>TRBJ1-6|TRBV4-1
ASSLADRANSPLH
>TRBJ2-7|TRBV28
ASSFSGTGTIYEQY
>TRBJ1-2|TRBV28
ASSTDRRGGYT
>TRBJ1-3|TRBV27
ASSPTRGGNTIY
>TRBJ1-1|TRBV12-3/TRBV12-4
ASSMDTYTEAF